This T cell receptor beta chain was captured by sequencing in a study of shared T cell receptors in the human thymus. Libraries were prepared by immunoSEQ multiplex PCR; TCRdb keeps only in-frame clonotypes and omits some of them. The repertoire consists of 600,000 or so clones, with 80% to 90% occurring once and the leading ten covering roughly 0.0086%. Germline values: CDR1 SGHNT, CDR2 YYREEE (reference sequence). The trim removed 0 bases at V and 3 bases at J, leaving 8 bases unmatched. The CDR3 has 16 amino acids. This same sample was also part of a study on human thymus T cells.

Sequenced material: thymocytes. The chain links TRBV5-4 to TRBJ1-1, with 7 bases identical to TRBD1. This receptor was obtained from a boy under two years old with a congenital heart defect. The CDR3 reads CASSLGRGPNHTEAFF. In DNA, the CDR3 is TGTGCCAGCAGCTTGGGTAGGGGGCCGAACCACACTGAAGCTTTCTTT. The whole variable domain, remainder taken from reference TRBV5-4 and TRBJ1-1, is ETGVTQSPTHLIKTRGQQVTLRCSSQSGHNTVSWYQQALGQGPQFIFQYYREEENGRGNFPPRFSGLQFPNYSSELNVNALELDDSALYLCASSLGRGPNHTEAFFGQGTRLTVV.